This paragraph reports one TCR beta chain. The data are from a study of cytomegalovirus exposure and HLA in healthy donors. The PCR was carried out with 60 Vbeta primers and 13 Jbeta primers. The table came from immunoSEQ multiplex PCR; TCRdb's copy has only in-frame clones and leaves some out. The sample lists approximately 100,000 clones, 79% seen once, with about 3.1% in the top ten. The CDR3 length is 14 residues. Germline V gene lookup returns CDR1 MDHEN and CDR2 SYDVKM. V gave up 4 bases and J gave up 2 bases; unmatched junction bases: 5. Specimen: PBMCs. The sequence was obtained from a woman aged 40 to 50 in good health and CMV-seronegative. V and J are TRBV28 and TRBJ2-7, with 7 positions matching TRBD2. DNA of the CDR3: TGTGCCAGCAGTTCCTCAGCGGGGACCTACGAGCAGTACTTC. Translating gives CASSSSAGTYEQYF.